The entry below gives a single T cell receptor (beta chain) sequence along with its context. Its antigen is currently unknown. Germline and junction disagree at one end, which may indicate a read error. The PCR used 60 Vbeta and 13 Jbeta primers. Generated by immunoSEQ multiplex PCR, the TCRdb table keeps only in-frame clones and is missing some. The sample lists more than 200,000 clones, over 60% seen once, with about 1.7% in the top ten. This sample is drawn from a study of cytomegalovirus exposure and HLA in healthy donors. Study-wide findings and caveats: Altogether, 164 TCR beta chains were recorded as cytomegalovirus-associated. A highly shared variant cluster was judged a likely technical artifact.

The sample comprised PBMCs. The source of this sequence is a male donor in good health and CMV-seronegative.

The CDR3 protein is CASSLDTEELFF. The CDR3 coding sequence is TGTGCCAGCAGCTTGGACACCGAGGAGCTGTTTTTT. This sequence joins TRBV7-9 and TRBJ2-2; TRBD1 might be the D (5 bases). This CDR3 comprises 12 residues. Germline CDR1 reads SEHNR; CDR2 reads FQNEAQ (reference sequence).